Listed below are T cell receptor beta chains from one sample, sequenced in a study of technical replicates of blood from a few donors. Sequenced by immunoSEQ multiplex PCR; TCRdb stores in-frame clones only, minus some. The data show about 83,000 clones, 90% to 95% seen once. Sequencing was done on a sample of T cells isolated from PBMCs. These receptors all stem from a human donor in good health. Both conserved end residues are part of each CDR3. The order of the fields is V gene, D gene, J gene, clone size, CDR3 protein, CDR3 DNA. D genes are given only for firm matches. Clone size, where shown, is once, few, many, or a class for clones that have expanded.

TRBV29-1	-	TRBJ2-5	-	CSVGTAQETQYF	TGCAGCGTTGGGACAGCTCAAGAGACCCAGTACTTC
TRBV5-4	TRBD1	TRBJ2-1	-	CASSLRQGLDEQFF	TGTGCCAGCAGCTTACGACAGGGTTTGGATGAGCAGTTCTTC
TRBV4-1	-	TRBJ2-1	-	CASGGRGKTSGNEQFF	TGCGCCAGCGGGGGCCGAGGGAAAACTTCGGGGAATGAGCAGTTCTTC
TRBV10-3	-	TRBJ2-7	-	CAISEAGISYEQYF	TGTGCCATCAGTGAGGCGGGGATCTCGTACGAGCAGTACTTC
TRBV6-4	-	TRBJ2-3	-	CASTWTSTDTQYF	TGTGCCAGCACGTGGACTAGCACAGATACGCAGTATTTT
TRBV5-1	-	TRBJ1-4	-	CASSSQGSNEKLFF	TGCGCCAGCAGCTCCCAGGGCTCGAATGAAAAACTGTTTTTT
TRBV11-2	TRBD2	TRBJ2-7	-	CASSLTSGSSYEQYF	TGTGCCAGCAGCTTGACTAGCGGGTCCTCCTACGAGCAGTACTTC
TRBV11-2	-	TRBJ1-1	-	CASSQVQGVVTEAFF	TGTGCCAGCAGCCAGGTACAGGGTGTGGTCACTGAAGCTTTCTTT
TRBV14	-	TRBJ2-6	-	CASSQDRGLYSGANVLTF	TGTGCCAGCAGCCAAGACAGGGGTCTATACTCTGGGGCCAACGTCCTGACTTTC
TRBV5-5	-	TRBJ2-7	-	CASSVGLLYEQYF	TGTGCCAGCAGCGTGGGACTGCTATACGAGCAGTACTTC
TRBV9	-	TRBJ2-5	-	CASSEGETQYF	TGTGCCAGCAGCGAGGGGGAGACCCAGTACTTC
TRBV30	-	TRBJ2-5	-	CAWSVSRRGETQYF	TGTGCCTGGAGTGTCAGTCGAAGGGGGGAGACCCAGTACTTC
TRBV5-1	-	TRBJ2-1	once	CASSPEQGLMMQFF	TGCGCCAGCAGCCCCGAGCAGGGATTAATGATGCAGTTCTTC
TRBV25-1	-	TRBJ2-2	-	CASSVGSGSTGELFF	TGTGCCAGCAGTGTGGGGTCCGGGAGCACCGGGGAGCTGTTTTTT
TRBV7-9	TRBD2	TRBJ2-1	once	CASSSQRGRANEQFF	TGTGCCAGCAGCTCCCAGCGGGGCCGGGCCAATGAGCAGTTCTTC
TRBV11-2	-	TRBJ2-3	-	CASSLVAVGVGADTQYF	TGTGCCAGCAGCTTAGTCGCGGTTGGGGTGGGAGCAGATACGCAGTATTTT
TRBV30	TRBD1	TRBJ2-7	-	CAWSRTGAPYEQYF	TGTGCCTGGAGTCGGACAGGGGCACCCTACGAGCAGTACTTC
TRBV2	-	TRBJ1-2	once	CARGRRVSSGYTF	TGTGCCAGGGGGAGGCGGGTCTCGTCTGGCTACACCTTC
TRBV5-1	TRBD1	TRBJ2-5	-	CASSLWGQQETQYF	TGCGCCAGCAGCTTGTGGGGACAGCAAGAGACCCAGTACTTC